This T cell receptor (beta chain) was identified in a study of cytomegalovirus exposure and HLA in healthy donors. V trimming: 4 bases; J trimming: 7 bases; junction bases outside the gene matches: 12. The CDR3 runs to 15 residues. CDR1 is SGHNT and CDR2 is YYREEE in the germline V gene (reference sequence). Repertoires were generated with immunoSEQ multiplex PCR, while TCRdb's copy carries only in-frame clones and drops some. The sample lists about 140,000 clones; roughly 89% were seen once. The sequencing sample was made of PBMCs. The rearrangement joins TRBV5-4 to TRBJ1-2; 8 positions match TRBD1. The TCR originated in a man between 18 and 29 years old in good health and CMV-seropositive. The CDR3 region has the DNA TGTGCCAGCAGCCTACCTTGGACAGGGAATGGTGGCTACACCTTC. Amino acid sequence: CASSLPWTGNGGYTF.